These T cell receptor beta chains were read from a single sample in a study of OX40 agonist ivuxolimab in advanced cancers. Method: immunoSEQ multiplex PCR; TCRdb's copy keeps in-frame clones and lacks some. The sample records about 65,000 clones, about nine tenths being singletons. The sequencing used CD4+ or CD8+ T cells sorted from blood, collected in a trial of the OX40 agonist ivuxolimab. The receptors derive from an adult with an advanced solid tumor such as melanoma, head and neck, liver or kidney cancer. The CDR3 runs from the conserved cysteine through the conserved F or W. The D gene is left open where the match is weak. Part of the rows lack a size; the others show once, few, many or a class for expanded clones.

D: TRBD2; V: TRBV30; J: TRBJ2-1; size: .; CDR3: CAWSRGLAGGNEQFF; DNA: TGTGCCTGGAGCCGGGGACTAGCGGGGGGTAATGAGCAGTTCTTC
D: TRBD2; V: TRBV2; J: TRBJ2-5; size: .; CDR3: CATSGRGAKETQYF; DNA: TGTGCCACCTCGGGGCGGGGGGCGAAAGAGACCCAGTACTTC
D: .; V: TRBV30; J: TRBJ2-2; size: .; CDR3: CAYPGHTNTGELFF; DNA: TGTGCCTATCCGGGACACACGAACACCGGGGAGCTGTTTTTT
D: .; V: TRBV9; J: TRBJ1-3; size: once; CDR3: CASSADPLGASGNTIYF; DNA: TGTGCCAGCAGCGCCGATCCACTAGGGGCCTCTGGAAACACCATATATTTT
D: .; V: TRBV5-4; J: TRBJ1-1; size: .; CDR3: CASSLGGQRETEAFF; DNA: TGTGCCAGCAGCTTGGGGGGCCAGCGGGAAACTGAAGCTTTCTTT
D: .; V: TRBV5-1; J: TRBJ2-2; size: .; CDR3: CASSLRNTGELFF; DNA: TGCGCCAGCAGCTTAAGAAACACCGGGGAGCTGTTTTTT
D: .; V: TRBV28; J: TRBJ1-5; size: .; CDR3: CASSLWAGRGNQPQHF; DNA: TGTGCCAGCAGTTTATGGGCAGGACGGGGCAATCAGCCCCAGCATTTT
D: .; V: TRBV5-1; J: TRBJ1-3; size: .; CDR3: CASSELSVVSGNTIYF; DNA: TGCGCCAGCAGCGAGCTCTCAGTCGTCTCTGGAAACACCATATATTTT
D: .; V: TRBV19; J: TRBJ1-3; size: .; CDR3: CASSSVGSGNTIYF; DNA: TGTGCCAGTAGTTCTGTAGGCTCTGGAAACACCATATATTTT
D: TRBD2; V: TRBV19; J: TRBJ2-2; size: .; CDR3: CASSSDLRGGANGELFF; DNA: TGTGCCAGCAGCTCCGACCTCCGGGGGGGGGCTAACGGGGAGCTGTTTTTT
D: TRBD1; V: TRBV6-1; J: TRBJ1-5; size: .; CDR3: CASSEQGQGTQPQHF; DNA: TGTGCCAGCAGTGAACAGGGACAGGGAACTCAGCCCCAGCATTTT
D: .; V: TRBV5-4; J: TRBJ1-2; size: .; CDR3: CASSQDGGGANYGYTF; DNA: TGTGCCAGCAGCCAAGATGGGGGAGGGGCTAACTATGGCTACACCTTC
D: TRBD1; V: TRBV9; J: TRBJ1-5; size: .; CDR3: CASSVGDRPGSNQPQHF; DNA: TGTGCCAGCAGCGTAGGGGACAGGCCCGGAAGCAATCAGCCCCAGCATTTT
D: .; V: TRBV6-1; J: TRBJ1-6; size: .; CDR3: CAGQDSRNSPLHF; DNA: TGTGCCGGGCAGGACAGCAGAAATTCACCCCTCCACTTT
D: .; V: TRBV5-1; J: TRBJ2-5; size: .; CDR3: CASSQPGGTQYF; DNA: TGCGCCAGCAGCCAGCCTGGGGGGACCCAGTACTTC
D: .; V: TRBV9; J: TRBJ2-2; size: few; CDR3: CASSVEVLTGELFF; DNA: TGTGCCAGCAGCGTAGAGGTTCTCACCGGGGAGCTGTTTTTT
D: .; V: TRBV4-2; J: TRBJ1-2; size: .; CDR3: CASSPEPLAGSKYGYTF; DNA: TGTGCCAGCAGCCCAGAGCCCTTGGCAGGGTCAAAATATGGCTACACCTTC
D: .; V: TRBV11-2; J: TRBJ1-1; size: .; CDR3: CASSLRANTEAFF; DNA: TGTGCCAGCAGCCTCCGGGCCAACACTGAAGCTTTCTTT
D: .; V: TRBV5-4; J: TRBJ1-2; size: few; CDR3: CASSLDYYGYTF; DNA: TGTGCCAGCAGCTTGGACTACTATGGCTACACCTTC
D: TRBD1; V: TRBV4-3; J: TRBJ1-2; size: once; CDR3: CASSQEGQGARGYTF; DNA: TGCGCCAGCAGCCAAGAAGGGCAGGGGGCGCGTGGCTACACCTTC
D: TRBD1; V: TRBV5-4; J: TRBJ2-7; size: .; CDR3: CASSADRARGEQYF; DNA: TGTGCCAGCAGCGCCGACAGGGCGAGGGGCGAGCAGTACTTC
D: .; V: TRBV9; J: TRBJ2-1; size: .; CDR3: CASSASVRNEQFF; DNA: TGTGCCAGCAGCGCCAGCGTACGCAATGAGCAGTTCTTC
D: TRBD1; V: TRBV19; J: TRBJ2-1; size: .; CDR3: CASSTRTGVNSYNEQFF; DNA: TGTGCCAGTAGTACCAGGACAGGGGTAAATTCCTACAATGAGCAGTTCTTC
D: .; V: TRBV27; J: TRBJ1-6; size: .; CDR3: CASSLVTEDSPLHF; DNA: TGTGCCAGCAGTTTAGTGACAGAGGATTCACCCCTCCACTTT
D: .; V: TRBV18; J: TRBJ1-2; size: .; CDR3: CASSPTGQIGYTF; DNA: TGTGCCAGCTCACCAACAGGGCAGATCGGGTACACCTTC
D: TRBD2; V: TRBV6-6; J: TRBJ2-1; size: .; CDR3: CASSYGTSGGPEQFF; DNA: TGTGCCAGCAGTTACGGCACTAGCGGGGGGCCTGAGCAGTTCTTC
D: TRBD1; V: TRBV5-8; J: TRBJ1-5; size: .; CDR3: CASSLLSGGDFQPQHF; DNA: TGTGCCAGCAGCTTGCTCTCAGGGGGAGATTTTCAGCCCCAGCATTTT
D: .; V: TRBV7-3; J: TRBJ2-3; size: .; CDR3: CASSLTSGTDTQYF; DNA: TGTGCCAGCAGCTTAACTAGCGGCACAGATACGCAGTATTTT
D: TRBD1; V: TRBV18; J: TRBJ2-6; size: once; CDR3: CASSRSGQGSGANVLAF; DNA: TGTGCCAGCTCAAGATCGGGACAGGGGTCTGGGGCCAACGTCCTGGCTTTC
D: TRBD2; V: TRBV7-7; J: TRBJ2-5; size: .; CDR3: CASSVSGGGETQYF; DNA: TGTGCCAGCAGCGTTAGCGGGGGCGGAGAGACCCAGTACTTC
D: TRBD1; V: TRBV19; J: TRBJ1-6; size: .; CDR3: CASSLGTGVNSPLHF; DNA: TGTGCCAGTAGTCTCGGGACAGGGGTCAATTCACCCCTCCACTTT
D: TRBD2; V: TRBV7-2; J: TRBJ2-7; size: .; CDR3: CASSPAGRGAFEQYF; DNA: TGTGCCAGCAGCCCCGCGGGGCGGGGGGCGTTCGAGCAGTACTTC
D: TRBD2; V: TRBV11-2; J: TRBJ2-5; size: .; CDR3: CASSLEGLAGGETQYF; DNA: TGTGCCAGCAGCTTAGAGGGACTAGCGGGGGGGGAGACCCAGTACTTC
D: TRBD1; V: TRBV5-4; J: TRBJ1-4; size: once; CDR3: CASRRQGPNEKLFF; DNA: TGTGCCAGCAGACGACAGGGTCCTAATGAAAAACTGTTTTTT
D: .; V: TRBV10-2; J: TRBJ1-2; size: .; CDR3: CASSESGGQGDGYTF; DNA: TGCGCCAGCAGTGAATCGGGGGGGCAAGGAGATGGCTACACCTTC
D: TRBD1; V: TRBV2; J: TRBJ1-3; size: .; CDR3: CASSLYGTVGNTIYF; DNA: TGTGCCAGCAGTCTTTACGGGACAGTTGGAAACACCATATATTTT
D: .; V: TRBV10-2; J: TRBJ1-5; size: .; CDR3: CASSGRLGNSNQPQHF; DNA: TGCGCCAGCAGCGGGAGGTTGGGTAATAGCAATCAGCCCCAGCATTTT
D: .; V: TRBV27; J: TRBJ2-2; size: .; CDR3: CASRPRGRLSGELFF; DNA: TGTGCCAGCAGGCCTCGGGGGCGGTTATCCGGGGAGCTGTTTTTT
D: .; V: TRBV18; J: TRBJ1-3; size: .; CDR3: CASSPGAGNTIYF; DNA: TGTGCCAGCTCACCAGGGGCTGGAAACACCATATATTTT
D: .; V: TRBV19; J: TRBJ1-1; size: .; CDR3: CASSIQAGNTEAFF; DNA: TGTGCCAGTAGTATTCAGGCAGGGAACACTGAAGCTTTCTTT
D: TRBD2; V: TRBV5-1; J: TRBJ2-1; size: once; CDR3: CASSPGRVEDHHSENNEQFF; DNA: TGCGCCAGCAGCCCGGGGAGGGTGGAGGACCACCACTCGGAGAACAATGAGCAGTTCTTC
D: .; V: TRBV4-3; J: TRBJ1-1; size: .; CDR3: CASSSLTLNTEAFF; DNA: TGCGCCAGCAGCTCCCTGACTCTGAACACTGAAGCTTTCTTT